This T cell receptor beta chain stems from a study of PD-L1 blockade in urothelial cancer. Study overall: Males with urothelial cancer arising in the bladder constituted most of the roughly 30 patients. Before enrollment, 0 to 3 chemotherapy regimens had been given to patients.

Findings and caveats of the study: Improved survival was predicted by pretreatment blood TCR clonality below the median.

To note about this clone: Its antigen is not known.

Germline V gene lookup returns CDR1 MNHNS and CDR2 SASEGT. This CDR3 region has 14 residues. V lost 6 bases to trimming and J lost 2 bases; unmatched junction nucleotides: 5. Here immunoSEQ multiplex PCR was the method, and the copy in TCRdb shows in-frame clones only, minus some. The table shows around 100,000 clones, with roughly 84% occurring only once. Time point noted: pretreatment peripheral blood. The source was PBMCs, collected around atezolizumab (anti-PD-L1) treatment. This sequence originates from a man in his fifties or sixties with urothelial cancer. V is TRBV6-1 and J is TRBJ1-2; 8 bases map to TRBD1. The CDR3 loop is CASRDRAPNYGYTF. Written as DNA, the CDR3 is TGTGCCAGCAGGGACAGGGCCCCCAACTATGGCTACACCTTC.